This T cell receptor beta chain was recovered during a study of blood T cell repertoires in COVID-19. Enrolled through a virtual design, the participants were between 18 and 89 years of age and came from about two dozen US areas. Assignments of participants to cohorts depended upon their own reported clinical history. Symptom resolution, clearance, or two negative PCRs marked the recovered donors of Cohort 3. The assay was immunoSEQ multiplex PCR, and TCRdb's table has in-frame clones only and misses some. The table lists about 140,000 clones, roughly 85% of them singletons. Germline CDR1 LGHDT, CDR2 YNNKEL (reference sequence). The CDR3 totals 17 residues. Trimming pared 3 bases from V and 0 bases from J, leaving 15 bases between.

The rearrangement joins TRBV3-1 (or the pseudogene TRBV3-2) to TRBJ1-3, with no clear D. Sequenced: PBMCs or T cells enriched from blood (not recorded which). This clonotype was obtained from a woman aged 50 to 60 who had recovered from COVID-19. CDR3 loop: CASSHSIGTSSGNTIYF. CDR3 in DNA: TGTGCCAGCAGCCATTCAATCGGTACGAGCTCTGGAAACACCATATATTTT.